This entry features one TCR beta chain sequence. Its antigen target is currently unknown. Qualities for individual bases were not recorded, and no much larger clone is one base off. Deletion took 0 bases off V and 0 bases off J, with a span of 6 bases between the germline ends. Based on the germline V gene, the CDR1 and CDR2 sequences are SGHRS and YFSETQ. There are 14 amino acids in the CDR3, from cysteine to phenylalanine inclusive. Only the CDR3 portion is preserved as DNA: 42 bases, with reading frame beginning at the first base. These data are taken from a study of beta chain features in type 1 diabetes listed by TCRdb under 2018. Study-level background: Mean age, gender distribution, total cell number and subset yield did not differ between patients and healthy donors. Across all samples, some 110,000,000 sorted cells were examined, and cell number per subset correlated strongly with RNA yield. In the study, recently diagnosed type 1 diabetes patients and matched healthy donors were compared on the TCRB repertoires of their sorted circulating CD4+ T cell subsets. Whereas all 30 or so donors provided naive and central memory subsets, regulatory and stem cell-like memory subsets were isolated from just 8 patients and roughly 8 healthy donors.

Broader findings and caveats from the paper: Shorter templates might be favored by PCR, yet because patient and control samples were amplified and corrected together, any such skew would affect both groups equally. Sequencing cDNA rather than genomic DNA could over-represent highly expressing activated cells, although activation and CD3 levels did not differ between groups. The naive, central memory and regulatory TCRB repertoires appeared to resemble one another more closely among patients than among healthy donors. At VDJ recombination sites, type 1 diabetes patients had fewer insertions and more deleted nucleotides, which implies abnormalities in thymic rearrangement. Because small numbers of individuals were included in the HLA sub-analyses, any influence of HLA type on TCRB rearrangement was left unresolved. A moderate but significant shortening of TCRB CDR3 length was observed in type 1 diabetes patients in all four CD4+ subsets.

Each donor gave one peripheral blood draw, approximately 0.11 L on average, collected into heparinised tubes. A BD FACSAria II was used to sort naive, central memory, regulatory and stem cell-like memory CD4+ T cells with a panel that included CD45RO, CCR7, CD25, CD127, CD95 and CD27. All sorted populations exceeded 95% purity. PBMCs were isolated right away by Lymphoprep density gradient centrifugation and were stained directly, without culture. Samples were stained and sorted in pairs, with one healthy donor and one patient per experiment, so that batch effects were minimized. The entire amount of isolated RNA was reverse transcribed using the High Capacity cDNA Reverse Transcription Kit, so the sequenced TCRB transcripts were expressed ones. Deep immunoSEQ sequencing was applied to naive, central memory and regulatory T cell samples, giving an average of around 4 million total reads per sample. Sorted cells were lysed in RLT buffer and RNA was extracted with DNase-treated RNeasy Micro or Mini kits, depending on cell number. Each cell subset was processed separately to prevent cross-contamination, with patient and healthy donor samples processed together. Using the immunoSEQ multiplex PCR, TCRB sequences were amplified from cDNA into 87-bp fragments spanning the CDR3 region. Sequencing of the amplicons was performed on the Illumina HiSeq platform. The paper's processing steps were these. Synthetic template baselines were used to correct PCR bias computationally, reads within Hamming distance 2 were collapsed, and singletons that could not be merged were discarded. Reads were aligned against IMGT to assign V, D and J genes, CDR3 length and insertions or deletions at six rearrangement sites. Within each subset, clonotype counts were normalized to sorted cell number, after which true diversity and Gini coefficients were computed with the tcR R package. The overlap coefficient, calculated on TCRB nucleotide sequences, was used to measure repertoire sharing. Out-of-frame TCRB sequences from naive cells were analyzed to stand in for the pre-selection repertoire. TCRdb provides this immuneACCESS table in a form limited to in-frame rearrangements. Some clones are lacking; in checked studies, under half of them reflect an unresolved V gene, and why the rest are absent is not known. Clone size and the V and J calls come from that table; the DNA yielded D and trimming. This sample comprises 200,000 to 300,000 clones, roughly two thirds of them detected only once. Jointly, the top ten make up around 0.057% of the sample.

The material sequenced was naive CD4+ T cells from blood. The cell subset or site label on this specimen signifies: true naive CD4+ T cells. The rearranged segments are TRBV5-1 and TRBJ1-1; TRBD1 is a possible D gene, resting on 5 matching bases. The sequence derives from a man under 40 in good health. This receptor has the CDR3 CASSLGTLNTEAFF. The nucleotide sequence reads TGCGCCAGCAGCTTGGGGACACTGAACACTGAAGCTTTCTTT.